The sequence of this T cell receptor beta chain was determined in a study of regulatory T cells in long-lasting Graves disease. V lost 5 bases, J lost 12 bases, and 14 bases lay in between. The CDR3 sequence is 12 residues long. Noted time point: persistent/refractory GD, antithyroid drugs over 5 years with positive TRAb. Generation of the TCR library employed RNA extracted from PBMCs. For TCR beta, libraries came from iRepertoire HTBI primers and Arm-PCR of CDR3 regions. TCRdb ran MiXCR on the multiplex PCR reads and lists one entry per CDR3 protein. The table has 700,000 or so distinct CDR3 sequences, about 30% seen once; the top ten hold 35% to 55%.

This specimen consisted of peripheral blood mononuclear cells (PBMCs), obtained when the disease was refractory, from a patient treated with antithyroid drugs. The clonotype originates from a female donor with Graves disease. The V and J genes are TRBV12-3 or TRBV12-4 and TRBJ1-5, with no clear D. In DNA form, the CDR3 reads TGTGCCAGCAGTCCGGCTGGGAGGGTCCAGCATTTT. Translated, it gives CASSPAGRVQHF.